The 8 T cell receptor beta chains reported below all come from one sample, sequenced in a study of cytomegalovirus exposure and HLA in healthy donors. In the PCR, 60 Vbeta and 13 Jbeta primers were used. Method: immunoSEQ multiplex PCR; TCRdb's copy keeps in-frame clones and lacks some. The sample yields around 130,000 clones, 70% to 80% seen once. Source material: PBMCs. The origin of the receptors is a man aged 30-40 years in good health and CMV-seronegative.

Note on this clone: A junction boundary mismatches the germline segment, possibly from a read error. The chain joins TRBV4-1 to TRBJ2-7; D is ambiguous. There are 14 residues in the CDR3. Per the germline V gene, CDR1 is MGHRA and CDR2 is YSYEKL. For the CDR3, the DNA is TGCGCCAGCAGCGAAGAGACTGAAGCCTACGAGCAGTACTTC. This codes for CASSEETEAYEQYF.

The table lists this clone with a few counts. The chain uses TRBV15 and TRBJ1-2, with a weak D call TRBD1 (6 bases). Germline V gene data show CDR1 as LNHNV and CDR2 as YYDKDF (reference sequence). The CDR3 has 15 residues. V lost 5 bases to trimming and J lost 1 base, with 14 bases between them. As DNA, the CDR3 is TGTGCCACCAGCCTTGGTGGACAGATTAACTATGGCTACACCTTC. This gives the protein CATSLGGQINYGYTF.

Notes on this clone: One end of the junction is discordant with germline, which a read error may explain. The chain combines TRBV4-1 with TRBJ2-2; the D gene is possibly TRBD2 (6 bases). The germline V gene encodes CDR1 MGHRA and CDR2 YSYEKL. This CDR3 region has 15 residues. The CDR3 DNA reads TGCGCCAGCAGACAAGCAAACCGGGGGACCGGGGAGCTGTTTTTT. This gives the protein CASRQANRGTGELFF.

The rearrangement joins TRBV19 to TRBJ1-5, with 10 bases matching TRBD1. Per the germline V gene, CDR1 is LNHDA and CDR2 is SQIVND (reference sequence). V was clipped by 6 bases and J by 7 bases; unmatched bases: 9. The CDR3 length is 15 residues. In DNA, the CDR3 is TGTGCCAGTAGGTCTGGACAGGGGGGGGAGCAGCCCCAGCATTTT. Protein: CASRSGQGGEQPQHF.

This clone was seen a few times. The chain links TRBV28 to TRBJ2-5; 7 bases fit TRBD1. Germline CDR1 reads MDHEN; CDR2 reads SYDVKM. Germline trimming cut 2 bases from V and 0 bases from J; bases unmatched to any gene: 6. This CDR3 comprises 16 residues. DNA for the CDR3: TGTGCCAGCAGTTTAACCGGGACAGCGTACCAAGAGACCCAGTACTTC. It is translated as CASSLTGTAYQETQYF.

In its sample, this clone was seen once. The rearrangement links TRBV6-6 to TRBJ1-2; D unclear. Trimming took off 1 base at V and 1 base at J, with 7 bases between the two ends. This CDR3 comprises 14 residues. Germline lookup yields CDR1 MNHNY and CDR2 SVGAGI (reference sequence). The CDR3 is CASSYLSVNYGYTF. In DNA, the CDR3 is TGTGCCAGCAGTTACTTGTCGGTTAACTATGGCTACACCTTC.

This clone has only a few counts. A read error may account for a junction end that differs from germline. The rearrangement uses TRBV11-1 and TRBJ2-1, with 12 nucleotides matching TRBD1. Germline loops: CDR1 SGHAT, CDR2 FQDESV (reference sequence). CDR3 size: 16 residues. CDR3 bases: TGTGCCAGCAGTTTAGGAAGTGGGACAGGGGGCCATGAGCAGTTCTTC. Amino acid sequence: CASSLGSGTGGHEQFF.

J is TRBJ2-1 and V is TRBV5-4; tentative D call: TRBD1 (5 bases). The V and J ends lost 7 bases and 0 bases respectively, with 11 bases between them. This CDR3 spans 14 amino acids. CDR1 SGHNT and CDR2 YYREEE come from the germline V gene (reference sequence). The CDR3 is CASGRENSYNEQFF. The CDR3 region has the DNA TGTGCCAGCGGCAGGGAAAACTCCTACAATGAGCAGTTCTTC.